What follows are 3 T cell receptor beta chains derived from one specimen sequenced in a study of T cell changes during pregnancy in multiple sclerosis. Method: immunoSEQ multiplex PCR; TCRdb's copy keeps in-frame clones and lacks some. The sample contains around 100,000 clones, more than 90% of which appear only once. Sample: peripheral blood, taken in the second trimester of pregnancy. The source is a female donor with multiple sclerosis, enrolled in a pregnancy study.

The V gene is TRBV10-3, the J gene TRBJ2-3, with 8 bases identical to TRBD2. The germline V gene encodes CDR1 ENHRY and CDR2 SYGVKD. The CDR3 extends over 15 amino acids. J was trimmed by 2 bases and V by 5 bases; bases with no gene match: 6. The CDR3 protein is CAISRAGDNTDTQYF. The CDR3 coding sequence is TGTGCCATCAGTAGAGCGGGGGATAACACAGATACGCAGTATTTT.

The chain uses TRBV25-1 and TRBJ2-7; no clear D gene. The V end lost 2 bases, the J end lost 3 bases, and 5 bases lay between the germline ends. Per the germline V gene, CDR1 is MGHDK and CDR2 is SYGVNS. The length of the CDR3 is 12 residues. This CDR3 reads CASSEDFYEQYF. CDR3 bases: TGTGCCAGCAGTGAAGACTTCTACGAGCAGTACTTC.

This clone appeared once. The chain is built from TRBV15 and TRBJ2-1; TRBD2 might be the D (5 bases). Looked up from germline, CDR1 is LNHNV and CDR2 is YYDKDF (reference sequence). The CDR3 is 16 amino acids. V lost 3 bases to trimming and J lost 0 bases, with 12 bases between them. The CDR3 nucleotides read TGTGCCACCAGCAGGGTCTATGGGAGCTCCTACAATGAGCAGTTCTTC. It specifies CATSRVYGSSYNEQFF.